This T cell receptor (beta chain) derives from a study of T-cell reconstitution after alpha-beta-depleted transplantation in children. General study results and limits: Reportedly, alpha-beta T cells present about two months post-transplant originated from several hundred expanded clones of graft origin. Surviving recipient T cells and intrathymic progenitors accounted for some patients' high TCRbeta diversity at day 60.

V lost 2 bases to trimming and J lost 3 bases, with 11 bases between them. In germline, CDR1 is LNHDA, CDR2 SQIVND (reference sequence). The CDR3 totals 14 residues. Concerning this clonotype: Its antigen remains unknown.

Unique molecular identifiers were used in preparing the TCRbeta library. TCRdb used MiXCR to reprocess the PCR reads, holding one entry per CDR3 protein. The data contain around 700,000 distinct CDR3 sequences, 13% of them singletons. V gene TRBV19 combines with J gene TRBJ2-7, with D perhaps matching TRBD2 (6 bases). This sequence originates from a girl aged 2-10 years with congenital amegakaryocytic thrombocytopenia, due to receive a stem cell transplant. The input for sequencing was PBMCs, taken before TCRalphabeta/CD19-depleted stem cell transplant. CDR3 region: CASSIKGLYYEQYF. CDR3 coding DNA: TGTGCCAGTAGTATAAAGGGACTTTACTACGAGCAGTACTTC.